Presented here are 17 T cell receptor beta chains from one specimen sequenced in a study of T cell responses to AZD1222 COVID-19 vaccine. TCRdb's copy holds only in-frame clones and misses some; the assay was immunoSEQ multiplex PCR. The sample yields over 130,000 clones, 80% to 95% seen once. Source: peripheral blood, taken 28 days after the second AZD1222 dose. The source is an adult who received the AZD1222 COVID-19 vaccine.

This chain links TRBV3-1 (or the pseudogene TRBV3-2) with TRBJ2-7; D not certain. Per germline, CDR1 LGHDT and CDR2 YNNKEL (reference sequence). The V and J ends lost 1 base and 7 bases respectively, with 17 bases between them. The CDR3 is made up of 15 amino acids. CDR3 amino acids: CASSQGLGPLGEQYF. In nucleotides, the CDR3 is TGTGCCAGCAGCCAAGGTTTAGGACCCTTAGGGGAGCAGTACTTC.

This sequence joins TRBV30 and TRBJ2-2, with a possible D match to TRBD1 (7 bases). Germline CDR1 reads GTSNPN; CDR2 reads SVGIG (reference sequence). The V end lost 2 bases, the J end lost 3 bases, and 13 bases lay between the germline ends. The CDR3 consists of 15 residues. CDR3 DNA: TGTGCCTGGAGTCCAGGCAGGGGGGACACCGGGGAGCTGTTTTTT. Translating gives CAWSPGRGDTGELFF.

This rearrangement joins TRBV18 to TRBJ1-1; no reliable D call. Trimming removed 6 bases at V and 0 bases at J, with 11 bases between. Germline CDR1 is KGHSH and CDR2 is LQKENI. This CDR3 is 14 amino acids long. CDR3 region: CASSLGTLNTEAFF. Written as DNA, the CDR3 is TGTGCCAGCTCCCTCGGAACACTGAACACTGAAGCTTTCTTT.

This clone was recorded a few times. The chain recombines TRBV5-5 with TRBJ2-3, with unresolved D. The CDR3 is 15 amino acids. Germline CDR1 is SGHKS and CDR2 is YYEKEE (reference sequence). V was pared by 1 base and J by 5 bases, with 14 bases between. For the CDR3, the DNA is TGTGCCAGCAGCTTGCAGGCCTTCTCCGGAGATACGCAGTATTTT. Residues: CASSLQAFSGDTQYF.

J is TRBJ2-7 and V is TRBV5-1; D ambiguous. CDR1 is SGHRS, CDR2 YFSETQ, per germline. The ends were cut back, 3 bases at V and 1 base at J, with 17 bases in the middle. The CDR3 extends over 16 amino acids. The CDR3 region is CASSYRPALGSYEQYF. The CDR3 bases are TGCGCCAGCAGCTACCGCCCGGCCCTCGGGTCCTACGAGCAGTACTTC. The whole variable domain, filled in from reference TRBV5-1 and TRBJ2-7, reads KAGVTQTPRYLIKTRGQQVTLSCSPISGHRSVSWYQQTPGQGLQFLFEYFSETQRNKGNFPGRFSGRQFSNSRSEMNVSTLELGDSALYLCASSYRPALGSYEQYFGPGTRLTVT.

This chain's CDR3 is CASNPSGAYNEQFF. The CDR3 bases are TGTGCCAGCAACCCGAGCGGAGCCTACAATGAGCAGTTCTTC. This chain uses TRBV9 with TRBJ2-1, with D perhaps TRBD2 (5 bases). The V gene's germline CDR1 is SGDLS and CDR2 YYNGEE. The V end lost 6 bases, the J end lost 2 bases, and 12 bases lay between the germline ends. The CDR3 runs 14 residues.

This chain joins TRBV14 and TRBJ1-3; D possibly corresponds to TRBD1 (6 bases). Trimming stripped 4 bases from V and 2 bases from J, with 15 bases between. The germline V gene encodes CDR1 SGHDN and CDR2 FVKESK. CDR3 size: 16 residues. The CDR3 sequence: CASSRPARGAGNTIYF. In DNA, the CDR3 is TGTGCCAGCAGCCGTCCGGCAAGGGGGGCTGGAAACACCATATATTTT.

The V call is TRBV28, the J call TRBJ1-2; D perhaps matches TRBD1 (5 bases). Germline loops: CDR1 MDHEN, CDR2 SYDVKM. This CDR3 spans 18 amino acids. The germline V and J ends were trimmed by 1 base and 3 bases, with 21 bases remaining between them. The CDR3 bases are TGTGCCAGCAGTTTATTCCCCCCCAGGGATCCTCGCTACTATGGCTACACCTTC. It encodes CASSLFPPRDPRYYGYTF.

The chain joins TRBV27 to TRBJ1-3; the D gene is possibly TRBD1 (5 bases). Germline assignment: CDR1 MNHEY and CDR2 SMNVEV (reference sequence). The V gene lost 2 bases and the J gene lost 0 bases, with 8 bases spanning the gap. This CDR3 contains 15 residues. Here the CDR3 DNA reads TGTGCCAGCAGTTTAGGGGGACTCTCTGGAAACACCATATATTTT. Translating it yields CASSLGGLSGNTIYF.

The chain recombines TRBV10-1 with TRBJ2-2; 9 positions match TRBD2. The CDR3 has 16 residues. V was pared by 5 bases and J by 3 bases, with 7 bases of the junction left unmatched. CDR1 and CDR2 from the germline V gene are WNHNN and SYGVQD (reference sequence). The CDR3 is CASSSEREADTGELFF. CDR3 in DNA: TGCGCCAGCAGTAGTGAGCGGGAGGCCGACACCGGGGAGCTGTTTTTT.

J is TRBJ2-3 and V is TRBV9; 9 nucleotides line up with TRBD2. Trimming took 3 bases from V and 4 from J; bases not matched to a gene: 15. Germline lookup yields CDR1 SGDLS and CDR2 YYNGEE. This CDR3 region has 18 residues. CDR3 residues: CASSARGGGRAAPDTQYF. In DNA, the CDR3 is TGTGCCAGCAGCGCCCGGGGAGGCGGGAGGGCTGCTCCAGATACGCAGTATTTT.

The V and J genes are TRBV5-1 and TRBJ2-7, with 9 positions matching TRBD2. The V segment lost 4 bases and the J segment 6 bases; nucleotides outside the gene matches: 8. Germline CDR1 SGHRS, CDR2 YFSETQ. The CDR3 is 14 residues long. The DNA of the CDR3 is TGCGCCAGCAGCACGGGACTAGCCCTTCTCGAGCAGTACTTC. Its translation: CASSTGLALLEQYF.

This chain joins TRBV6-5 and TRBJ1-1; TRBD1 matches 10 bases. CDR3 size: 14 residues. The junction had 5 bases not matched to a gene; V was cut back by 7 bases and J by 3 bases. CDR1 and CDR2 (germline): MNHEY, SVGAGI. The CDR3 protein is CASTQDRGDTEAFF. The CDR3 DNA follows: TGTGCCAGCACCCAGGACAGGGGGGACACTGAAGCTTTCTTT.

In nucleotides, the CDR3 is TGTGCCAGCAGCTTAGGGACGGCCGTGAGCGAGCAGTACTTC. Residues: CASSLGTAVSEQYF. V usage is TRBV7-8 and J usage is TRBJ2-7; D uncertain. The germline CDR1 and CDR2 sequences are SGHVS and FQNEAQ. With 1 base removed from V and 6 bases from J, the gap between germline ends came to 13 bases. The CDR3 spans 14 residues. Combining the CDR3 with reference TRBV7-8 and TRBJ2-7 gives the whole variable domain GAGVSQSPRYKVAKRGQDVALRCDPISGHVSLFWYQQALGQGPEFLTYFQNEAQLDKSGLPSDRFFAERPEGSVSTLKIQRTQQEDSAVYLCASSLGTAVSEQYFGPGTRLTVT.

J is TRBJ2-3 and V is TRBV5-1; D possibly corresponds to TRBD1 (6 bases). The CDR3 has 14 amino acids. CDR1 is SGHRS, CDR2 YFSETQ, per germline. Trimming cost V 0 bases and J 4 bases, with 9 bases left between them. CDR3 region: CASSLANRADTQYF. CDR3 nucleotides: TGCGCCAGCAGCTTGGCCAACAGGGCAGATACGCAGTATTTT.

The CDR3 loop is CASSLGGGIYGYTF. CDR3 DNA sequence: TGTGCCAGCAGCTTGGGGGGAGGGATCTATGGCTACACCTTC. The J gene is TRBJ1-2, the V gene TRBV7-9; D may be TRBD1 (5 bases). V was pared by 3 bases and J by 4 bases, with 12 bases between. Germline loops: CDR1 SEHNR, CDR2 FQNEAQ (reference sequence). The CDR3 loop spans 14 amino acids.

The chain employs TRBV7-9 and TRBJ1-6; 9 bases are shared with TRBD1. Looked up from germline, CDR1 is SEHNR and CDR2 is FQNEAQ (reference sequence). CDR3 size: 15 residues. V shed 6 bases, J shed 5 bases, and the junction held 5 bases outside the gene matches. The DNA of the CDR3 is TGTGCCAGCAGACCCCGGACAGGGGATAATTCACCCCTCCACTTT. Protein: CASRPRTGDNSPLHF.